Here is one T cell receptor beta chain with its context. The antigen is undetermined. immunoSEQ v3.0 was run at survey level. Sequencing was performed with immunoSEQ multiplex PCR; in TCRdb, only in-frame clones are kept and a portion is missing. Altogether about 30,000 clones are present, more than 85% being singletons, with the ten largest covering roughly 0.94%. CDR1 is MNHEY and CDR2 is SVGAGI in the germline V gene. CDR3 length equals 15 residues. V was clipped by 7 bases and J by 3 bases, with 18 bases between them. This sample is part of a study of long-term antiretroviral therapy in people with HIV. Overall study findings and caveats: Blood draws took place between about 2003 and 2018 and possibly involved older ART regimens. Diversity remained lower than transplant donor controls, even though it increased after ART. Within the repertoire, clones expanded before ART were dominant at all time points.

The specimen comprised unsorted PBMCs, sampled 2 years after starting antiretroviral therapy. J is TRBJ1-2 and V is TRBV6-5; TRBD1 might be the D (6 bases). The clonotype was recovered from a man aged 45-60 years with HIV. CDR3 bases: TGTGCCAGCACCCGAGGGGGGGCAGGGGACTATGGCTACACCTTC. It encodes CASTRGGAGDYGYTF.